This entry lists 25 T cell receptor beta chains sequenced from one sample in a study of Ad26.COV2.S vaccination and SARS-CoV-2 variants. Treatment given: around 19 received Ad26.COV2.S at low or high dose, single or two shots; about 5 received placebo; per-sample allocation not given. Sampling was done on day 63 after the first vaccine or placebo injection. TCRdb keeps only in-frame clones here, not all; method: immunoSEQ multiplex PCR. Among around 450,000 clones, around 89% were seen once, and the ten largest hold 1.7%. The sample in question was peripheral blood, obtained in a trial of Ad26.COV2.S vaccine versus placebo. Receptor source: a person between 18 and 65 years old who received the Ad26.COV2.S COVID-19 vaccine or a placebo.

The rearrangement uses TRBV28 and TRBJ1-2; D unclear. Trimming shortened V by 3 bases and J by 5 bases, and 7 bases separated the two germline ends. The V gene's germline CDR1 is MDHEN and CDR2 SYDVKM. This CDR3 contains 12 residues. The CDR3 sequence: CASSLTEYGYTF. The DNA for the CDR3 is TGTGCCAGCAGTTTGACTGAGTATGGCTACACCTTC.

V usage is TRBV15 and J usage is TRBJ2-7, with D maybe TRBD1 (6 bases). V was trimmed by 3 bases and J by 6 bases, leaving 18 bases between them. CDR3 length: 15 amino acids. Per the germline V gene, CDR1 is LNHNV and CDR2 is YYDKDF (reference sequence). The CDR3 nucleotides are TGTGCCACCAGCAGGGGGGCACCTCAGGGGAGCGAGCAGTACTTC. It yields the protein CATSRGAPQGSEQYF.

The chain combines TRBV12-3 or TRBV12-4 with TRBJ2-2; D not resolved. The CDR3 totals 13 residues. Trimming removed 6 bases from V and 3 bases from J, with 8 bases in between. CDR3 amino acids: CASSPQYTGELFF. The CDR3 nucleotides are TGTGCCAGCAGCCCTCAGTACACCGGGGAGCTGTTTTTT.

The chain carries TRBV15 and TRBJ1-2; D is undetermined. This CDR3 spans 14 amino acids. V was cut by 10 bases and J by 4 bases, with 19 bases left in between. Germline CDR1 reads LNHNV; CDR2 reads YYDKDF (reference sequence). CDR3 nucleotides: TGTGCCATATCAACTTTTGGGGTCGGCTATGGCTACACCTTC. Translating gives CAISTFGVGYGYTF.

The chain combines TRBV7-3 with TRBJ1-2; no firm D call. CDR3 length equals 16 residues. Trimming removed 5 bases at V and 3 bases at J, with 19 bases between. Looked up from germline, CDR1 is SGHTA and CDR2 is FQGTGA. The CDR3 DNA sequence: TGTGCCAGCAGCCCTTTTGCGGGCCCGCTGGACTATGGCTACACCTTC. It encodes CASSPFAGPLDYGYTF. The variable domain in full, with the rest retrieved from reference TRBV7-3 and TRBJ1-2, is GAGVSQTPSNKVTEKGKYVELRCDPISGHTALYWYRQSLGQGPEFLIYFQGTGAADDSGLPNDRFFAVRPEGSVSTLKIQRTERGDSAVYLCASSPFAGPLDYGYTFGSGTRLTVV.

The rearrangement joins TRBV7-9 to TRBJ2-2; D possibly corresponds to TRBD2 (6 bases). V lost 4 bases and J lost 6, with 15 bases in between. The CDR3 runs 15 residues. The V gene's germline CDR1 is SEHNR and CDR2 FQNEAQ (reference sequence). The CDR3 region is CASSSFGRGAGELFF. The CDR3 region has the DNA TGTGCCAGCAGCTCATTCGGACGCGGGGCCGGGGAGCTGTTTTTT. The whole variable domain, filled in from reference TRBV7-9 and TRBJ2-2, reads DTGVSQNPRHKITKRGQNVTFRCDPISEHNRLYWYRQTLGQGPEFLTYFQNEAQLEKSRLLSDRFSAERPKGSFSTLEIQRTEQGDSAMYLCASSSFGRGAGELFFGEGSRLTVL.

The V and J genes are TRBV30 and TRBJ2-7; no reliable D call. V lost 2 bases, J lost 4 bases, and 9 bases lay in between. There are 12 residues in the CDR3. The germline CDR1 and CDR2 sequences are GTSNPN and SVGIG (reference sequence). CDR3 bases: TGTGCCTGGAGTAGAGGATTTTACGAGCAGTACTTC. Encoded protein: CAWSRGFYEQYF. Full variable domain (outside the CDR3, taken from reference TRBV30 and TRBJ2-7): SQTIHQWPATLVQPVGSPLSLECTVEGTSNPNLYWYRQAAGRGLQLLFYSVGIGQISSEVPQNLSASRPQDRQFILSSKKLLLSDSGFYLCAWSRGFYEQYFGPGTRLTVT.

This chain links TRBV5-8 with TRBJ2-1; perhaps D is TRBD1 or TRBD2 (6 bases each). The V gene lost 3 bases and the J gene lost 8 bases, with 18 bases spanning the gap. Germline-derived CDR1 and CDR2 are SGHTS and YDEGEE. There are 15 residues in the CDR3. The CDR3 DNA reads as TGTGCCAGCAGCTCCTCAGGACTAAGGGGGGATGAGCAGTTCTTC. This codes for CASSSSGLRGDEQFF. The full variable domain, rest sourced from reference TRBV5-8 and TRBJ2-1, is EAGVTQSPTHLIKTRGQQATLRCSPISGHTSVYWYQQALGLGLQFLLWYDEGEERNRGNFPPRFSGRQFPNYSSELNVNALELEDSALYLCASSSSGLRGDEQFFGPGTRLTVL.

The chain couples TRBV3-1 (or the pseudogene TRBV3-2) to TRBJ2-1, with D uncertain. Germline V gene sequence: CDR1 LGHDT, CDR2 YNNKEL (reference sequence). The CDR3 has 11 amino acids. Trimming left V 5 bases short and J 5 bases short, with 4 bases between. This CDR3 is CASSAHNEQFF. The CDR3 DNA reads TGTGCCAGCAGCGCCCACAATGAGCAGTTCTTC.

The chain links TRBV28 to TRBJ2-7; D is unresolved. Between the trimmed V and J ends, which lost 1 base and 8 bases, there was a span of 15 bases. The V gene's germline CDR1 is MDHEN and CDR2 SYDVKM. This CDR3 contains 14 residues. The CDR3: CASSLLRRRGKQYF. The CDR3 region has the DNA TGTGCCAGCAGTTTATTGCGCAGGCGCGGTAAGCAGTACTTC.

This clone has a handful of counts. The chain carries TRBV28 and TRBJ2-7; D may be TRBD1 (6 bases). The CDR3 is made up of 16 amino acids. Trimming left V 2 bases short and J 5 bases short, with 19 bases between. CDR1 MDHEN and CDR2 SYDVKM come from the germline V gene. In DNA, the CDR3 is TGTGCCAGCAGTTTAATACTCGGGACACCGGAGGACGAGCAGTACTTC. Protein product: CASSLILGTPEDEQYF.

The gene calls are TRBV6-5 and TRBJ1-1; 9 nucleotides line up with TRBD1. Trimming cost V 10 bases and J 8 bases; bases outside gene matches: 14. Germline values: CDR1 MNHEY, CDR2 SVGAGI. The CDR3 spans 14 residues. The CDR3 sequence: CATCTGGVYGEAFF. For the CDR3, the DNA is TGTGCCACCTGTACAGGGGGCGTTTATGGAGAAGCTTTCTTT.

The genes are TRBV6-6 and TRBJ2-3, with 14 bases fitting TRBD2. Germline V gene lookup returns CDR1 MNHNY and CDR2 SVGAGI (reference sequence). This CDR3 is built from 16 residues. V was pared by 4 bases and J by 4 bases, with 4 bases of the junction left unmatched. CDR3 sequence (DNA): TGTGCCAGCAGTTTAGGGACTAGCGGGAGCCCAGATACGCAGTATTTT. Amino acids: CASSLGTSGSPDTQYF.

This chain uses TRBV27 with TRBJ1-6, with D tentatively TRBD1 (5 bases). Germline CDR1 is MNHEY and CDR2 is SMNVEV (reference sequence). Trimming removed 3 bases from V and 9 bases from J, with 15 bases in between. The CDR3 extends over 15 amino acids. DNA of the CDR3: TGTGCCAGCAGTTTGGGGGTCTCCAGTGGTTCACCCCTCCACTTT. Protein: CASSLGVSSGSPLHF.

The gene calls are TRBV6-5 and TRBJ1-4; TRBD1 aligns across 11 bases. Germline CDR1 reads MNHEY; CDR2 reads SVGAGI. The length of the CDR3 is 15 residues. The V gene end was trimmed by 0 bases and the J gene end by 7 bases; junction bases not matched to a gene: 1. As DNA, the CDR3 is TGTGCCAGCAGTTACTCGGGACAGGGGGGTGAAAAACTGTTTTTT. The encoded protein is CASSYSGQGGEKLFF.

The chain employs TRBV18 and TRBJ2-7; 7 nucleotides agree with TRBD2. Germline V gene data show CDR1 as KGHSH and CDR2 as LQKENI. The V gene end was trimmed by 3 bases and the J gene end by 0 bases; junction bases not matched to a gene: 8. This CDR3 region has 16 residues. The CDR3 sequence: CASSPPLGGSSYEQYF. The CDR3 DNA reads TGTGCCAGCTCACCGCCTCTTGGCGGGAGCTCCTACGAGCAGTACTTC.

V is TRBV7-3 and J is TRBJ1-2; D possibly corresponds to TRBD1 (6 bases). There are 16 residues in the CDR3. The V end was cut by 3 bases, the J end by 3 bases, with 17 bases between. CDR1 SGHTA and CDR2 FQGTGA come from the germline V gene. The CDR3 loop is CASSLGSWAGDYGYTF. Here the CDR3 DNA reads TGTGCCAGCAGCTTGGGGAGCTGGGCAGGGGACTATGGCTACACCTTC.

The genes are TRBV19 and TRBJ1-5; possible D gene TRBD1, 6 bases. Germline V CDR1 and CDR2: LNHDA, SQIVND (reference sequence). Trimming shortened V by 3 bases and J by 6 bases, and 15 bases separated the two germline ends. The CDR3 length is 15 residues. CDR3 sequence reads: CASSIGRGVGQPQHF. In DNA, the CDR3 is TGTGCCAGTAGTATTGGCAGGGGAGTCGGTCAGCCCCAGCATTTT.

V gene TRBV10-1 combines with J gene TRBJ2-1; 11 bases agree with TRBD2. The germline CDR1 and CDR2 sequences are WNHNN and SYGVQD (reference sequence). The CDR3 has 15 residues. V lost 3 bases to trimming and J lost 4 bases; unmatched junction nucleotides: 2. In DNA form, the CDR3 reads TGCGCCAGCAGTGATGGGACTAGCGGATACAATGAGCAGTTCTTC. Translation gives CASSDGTSGYNEQFF.

The chain combines TRBV6-5 with TRBJ2-7, with 8 bases that match TRBD1. After removal of 6 bases from V and 3 bases from J, the junction contained 7 bases not matched to a gene. Germline CDR1 and CDR2: MNHEY and SVGAGI. This CDR3 is built from 14 residues. The DNA of the CDR3 is TGTGCCAGCAGCCAGGGGACAGGATTCTACGAGCAGTACTTC. Its translation: CASSQGTGFYEQYF.

The chain uses TRBV30 and TRBJ1-5; D is uncertain. CDR3 length equals 14 residues. The ends were cut back, 5 bases at V and 0 bases at J, with 11 bases in the middle. Germline CDR1 reads GTSNPN; CDR2 reads SVGIG (reference sequence). CDR3 in amino acids: CAWSGPISNQPQHF. In DNA form, the CDR3 reads TGTGCCTGGTCCGGGCCCATTAGCAATCAGCCCCAGCATTTT.

The chain couples TRBV27 to TRBJ1-2; maybe TRBD1 (5 bases). The germline V gene has CDR1 MNHEY and CDR2 SMNVEV (reference sequence). The V gene lost 0 bases and the J gene lost 4 bases, with 18 bases spanning the gap. The CDR3 is made up of 17 amino acids. The CDR3 is CASSLSDLRGSVYGYTF. CDR3 in DNA: TGTGCCAGCAGTTTATCGGACCTCCGGGGGTCTGTCTATGGCTACACCTTC.

This clone was found once. The rearrangement links TRBV3-1 (or the pseudogene TRBV3-2) to TRBJ1-2; D possibly corresponds to TRBD1 (6 bases). Germline-derived CDR1 and CDR2 are LGHDT and YNNKEL (reference sequence). With 3 bases removed from V and 7 bases from J, the gap between germline ends came to 12 bases. The CDR3 has 13 residues. The CDR3 DNA reads as TGTGCCAGCAGCCAGGTGGGGGCGCGTGGCTACACCTTC. Its protein is CASSQVGARGYTF.

This clone was seen a few times. The rearrangement joins TRBV5-6 to TRBJ1-6; D perhaps matches TRBD1 (6 bases). The germline gives CDR1 SGHDT, CDR2 YYEEEE. CDR3 length equals 15 residues. V was shortened by 2 bases and J by 5 bases, with 11 bases between the two germline ends. Here the CDR3 DNA reads TGTGCCAGCAGCTTAGGTACAGGGAATAATTCACCCCTCCACTTT. Its protein product is CASSLGTGNNSPLHF.

As for this clone: One junction end does not reproduce the germline sequence, and a read error may be involved. The gene calls are TRBV6-5 and TRBJ2-7, with 11 bases that match TRBD1. This CDR3 has 15 residues. CDR1 and CDR2 (germline): MNHEY, SVGAGI. Here the CDR3 reads CASSHSGTGGWEQYF. CDR3 in DNA: TGTGCCAGCAGTCACTCCGGGACAGGGGGTTGGGAGCAGTACTTC.